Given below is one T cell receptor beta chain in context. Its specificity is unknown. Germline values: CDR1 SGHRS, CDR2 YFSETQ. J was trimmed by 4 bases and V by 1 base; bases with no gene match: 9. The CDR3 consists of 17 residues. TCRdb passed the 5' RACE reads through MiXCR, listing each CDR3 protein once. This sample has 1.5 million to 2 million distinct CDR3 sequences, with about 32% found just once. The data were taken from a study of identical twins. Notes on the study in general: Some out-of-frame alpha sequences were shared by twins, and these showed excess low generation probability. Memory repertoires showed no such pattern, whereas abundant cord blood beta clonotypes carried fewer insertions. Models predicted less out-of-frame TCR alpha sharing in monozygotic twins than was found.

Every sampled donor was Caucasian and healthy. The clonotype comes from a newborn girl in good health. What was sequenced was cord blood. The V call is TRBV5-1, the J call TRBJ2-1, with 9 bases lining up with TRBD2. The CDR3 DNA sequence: TGCGCCAGCAGCTTGTGGCCGCTTAGCGGGAGTTACAATGAGCAGTTCTTC. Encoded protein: CASSLWPLSGSYNEQFF.